A selection of T cell receptor beta chains follows, all from one sample in a study of control samples from healthy donors and cancer patients. Generated by immunoSEQ multiplex PCR, the TCRdb table keeps only in-frame clones and is missing some. The data contain some 120,000 clones, around 87% of them singletons. Sequencing was done on a sample of blood. These TCRs come from a man aged 60-69 years in good health. The CDR3 runs from the conserved cysteine through the conserved F or W. A D gene is named only where the DNA matches it firmly. The listing skips clone size in some rows; elsewhere it reads once, few, many or a size class.

J	D	V	size	DNA	CDR3
TRBJ1-5	NA	TRBV12-3/TRBV12-4	few	TGTGCCAGCAGTTCCCAGATTTATCAGCCCCAGCATTTT	CASSSQIYQPQHF
TRBJ2-5	TRBD1	TRBV27	NA	TGTGCCAGCAGCTCAATAGGGGGCGGGGAGACCCAGTACTTC	CASSSIGGGETQYF
TRBJ2-7	NA	TRBV10-3	once	TGTGCCATCAGTGAGTCGAGGGCGATGGCGGCGAGCTCCTACGAGCAGTACTTC	CAISESRAMAASSYEQYF
TRBJ2-1	TRBD1	TRBV5-4	NA	TGTGCCAGCAGCCCAGGGGGTTGGTCCTACAATGAGCAGTTCTTC	CASSPGGWSYNEQFF
TRBJ1-2	NA	TRBV30	NA	TGTGCCTGGAGTGTACAAAGGTTGAACTATGGCTACACCTTC	CAWSVQRLNYGYTF
TRBJ1-4	NA	TRBV27	NA	TGTGCCAGCAGCCCTCGGGACTTCCATAATGAAAAACTGTTTTTT	CASSPRDFHNEKLFF
TRBJ1-2	NA	TRBV6-2/TRBV6-3	NA	TGTGCCAGCAGTCGGGACATACGCTATGGCTACACCTTC	CASSRDIRYGYTF
TRBJ2-2	NA	TRBV6-5	NA	TGTGCCAGCAGTTACTCGTTCAGGGCTGGGGAGCTGTTTTTT	CASSYSFRAGELFF
TRBJ1-2	NA	TRBV4-1	few	TGCGCCAGCAGCCAAACCGGGGCCGGGATGGATGGCTACACCTTC	CASSQTGAGMDGYTF
TRBJ2-1	NA	TRBV5-1	NA	TGCGCCAGCAGCTTGGGAATTGGGGGGAGGAATGAGCAGTTCTTC	CASSLGIGGRNEQFF
TRBJ1-5	NA	TRBV3-1/TRBV3-2	few	TGTGCCAGCAGCCAAGGGGTGGGCCAGACAAATCAGCCCCAGCATTTT	CASSQGVGQTNQPQHF
TRBJ1-2	NA	TRBV19	NA	TGTGCCAGTAGTAATCCGGGACGCCTTAACTATGGCTACACCTTC	CASSNPGRLNYGYTF
TRBJ1-2	NA	TRBV7-9	NA	TGTGCCAGCAGCTTAGTACAGGACTATGGCTACACCTTC	CASSLVQDYGYTF
TRBJ1-1	NA	TRBV27	NA	TGTGCCAGCAGTTTAACCAGGAACACTGAAGCTTTCTTT	CASSLTRNTEAFF
TRBJ1-6	NA	TRBV6-6	NA	TGTGCCAGCAGTCCCCCGTCGGGGGGCCCCTATAATTCACCCCTCCACTTT	CASSPPSGGPYNSPLHF
TRBJ2-7	TRBD1	TRBV9	NA	TGTGCCAGCAGCGTAGTATTCAGGGACAGACCTTACGAGCAGTACTTC	CASSVVFRDRPYEQYF
TRBJ2-7	NA	TRBV28	few	TGTGCCAGCACCACTACCTACGAGCAGTACTTC	CASTTTYEQYF
TRBJ2-7	NA	TRBV9	NA	TGTGCCAGCAGCGTAGAAAAGGGCACGCAGTACTTC	CASSVEKGTQYF
TRBJ1-1	NA	TRBV7-9	NA	TGTGCCAGCATTCAGGTTGGCATGAACACTGAAGCTTTCTTT	CASIQVGMNTEAFF
TRBJ2-7	NA	TRBV6-6	few	TGTGCCAGCAGTTCCGGAGGTGGGGGCTACGAGCAGTACTTC	CASSSGGGGYEQYF
TRBJ1-6	NA	TRBV6-6	NA	TGTGCCAGCAGTTACATCGGCAGGGAATCACCCCTCCACTTT	CASSYIGRESPLHF
TRBJ1-2	NA	TRBV2	NA	TGTGCCAGCAGTGCGGCAGTGAGAGGCTACACCTTC	CASSAAVRGYTF
TRBJ1-3	NA	TRBV6-5	NA	TGTGCCAGCACTCCGGACAGTCTCTCTGGAAACACCATATATTTT	CASTPDSLSGNTIYF
TRBJ2-3	NA	TRBV15	NA	TGTGCCACCAGCAGAGGTGGGGTAGCCAGGGCGGATACGCAGTATTTT	CATSRGGVARADTQYF
TRBJ1-1	NA	TRBV28	few	TGTGCCAGCAGTTTAGCCAGGACACCCCAGAACACTGAAGCTTTCTTT	CASSLARTPQNTEAFF
TRBJ1-2	TRBD1	TRBV19	NA	TGTGCCAGTAGGATTCGGACAGGGGGACTTTATGGCTACACCTTC	CASRIRTGGLYGYTF
TRBJ2-3	TRBD1	TRBV11-2	NA	TGTGCCAGCAGCTTCGAACAGGGGAGCACAGATACGCAGTATTTT	CASSFEQGSTDTQYF
TRBJ1-4	TRBD1	TRBV7-2	NA	TGTGCCAGCAGCGCCCGGGGACAGGGTGCAACTAATGAAAAACTGTTTTTT	CASSARGQGATNEKLFF
TRBJ1-5	NA	TRBV7-9	NA	TGTGCCAGCAGCTTAGTGGGGGGTCAGCCCCAGCATTTT	CASSLVGGQPQHF
TRBJ1-6	NA	TRBV7-8	NA	TGTGCCAGCAGCTTCCTCTCGCGAGAGAATTCACCCCTCCACTTT	CASSFLSRENSPLHF
TRBJ2-3	NA	TRBV27	NA	TGTGCCAGCTGCCTCAGGGGCCGCACAGATACGCAGTATTTT	CASCLRGRTDTQYF
TRBJ1-5	NA	TRBV19	NA	TGTGCCAGTCAATATCTAAGGGGAAGCAATCAGCCCCAGCATTTT	CASQYLRGSNQPQHF
TRBJ1-1	TRBD1	TRBV18	NA	TGTGCCAGCTCACTTCAAAAACAGGGGGCGGGGCGCGCTGAAGCTTTCTTT	CASSLQKQGAGRAEAFF
TRBJ1-2	TRBD1	TRBV28	once	TGTGCCACCGAAGCAGGGGGCAACTATGGCTACACCTTC	CATEAGGNYGYTF
TRBJ2-1	TRBD2	TRBV2	once	TGTGCCAGCTGTGTGAATAGCGGGGTCGCCTACAATGAGCAGTTCTTC	CASCVNSGVAYNEQFF
TRBJ2-3	NA	TRBV6-5	NA	TGTGCCAGCAGCTTCAGGGGACTTAGCACAGATACGCAGTATTTT	CASSFRGLSTDTQYF
TRBJ1-4	NA	TRBV9	NA	TGTGCCAGCAGCGCCCGGGTGGGTAATGAAAAACTGTTTTTT	CASSARVGNEKLFF
TRBJ2-3	NA	TRBV7-3	NA	TGTGCCAGCAGTGGCCTCTACCCCACAGATACGCAGTATTTT	CASSGLYPTDTQYF
TRBJ1-2	NA	TRBV9	NA	TGTGCCAGCAGCGTAGGGACCATCAGGGATGGCTACACCTTC	CASSVGTIRDGYTF
TRBJ2-7	TRBD1	TRBV28	NA	TGTGCCAGCAGACGGACAGGGTCTAACGAGCAGTACTTC	CASRRTGSNEQYF
TRBJ1-3	NA	TRBV4-1	NA	TGCGCCAGCAGCCAAGAGAGGACAGCTGGAAACACCATATATTTT	CASSQERTAGNTIYF
TRBJ1-3	NA	TRBV6-1	few	TGTGCCAGCAGTGATAGCCCTGGAAACACCATATATTTT	CASSDSPGNTIYF
TRBJ2-7	NA	TRBV3-1/TRBV3-2	NA	TGTGCCAGCAGCCCAGCCGCTCGGACAGCAGCCTACGAGCAGTACTTC	CASSPAARTAAYEQYF
TRBJ2-7	TRBD1	TRBV6-5	NA	TGTGCCAGCAGTTACTCAACAGGGGCGCGCGAGCAGTACTTC	CASSYSTGAREQYF
TRBJ1-1	TRBD1	TRBV27	NA	TGTGCCAGCAGACCCACAGGGGTGGGGAACACTGAAGCTTTCTTT	CASRPTGVGNTEAFF
TRBJ2-3	NA	TRBV6-1	NA	TGTGCCAGCAGTGAATACTTATATAGCACAGATACGCAGTATTTT	CASSEYLYSTDTQYF
TRBJ1-2	NA	TRBV19	NA	TGTGCCAGTAGTTCCGGGACTCTCTTGAAGAATTACTATGGCTACACCTTC	CASSSGTLLKNYYGYTF
TRBJ2-3	NA	TRBV7-2	NA	TGTGCCAGCAGCCCGTCCGGGATTACGCAGTATTTT	CASSPSGITQYF
TRBJ1-5	TRBD1	TRBV28	once	TGTGCCAGCAGAAGGACAGGAGTTAATAGCAATCAGCCCCAGCATTTT	CASRRTGVNSNQPQHF
TRBJ2-2	NA	TRBV7-6	NA	TGTGCCAGCAGCTTAGGTTCCGGGGGTAACGCCGGGGAGCTGTTTTTT	CASSLGSGGNAGELFF
TRBJ2-7	TRBD1	TRBV2	NA	TGTGCCAGCACGCGAACAGGGGTAGCCTACGAGCAGTACTTC	CASTRTGVAYEQYF
TRBJ2-7	TRBD1	TRBV6-1	NA	TGTGCCAGCAGTGAACTAGGGGGCTTGGGCGAGCAGTACTTC	CASSELGGLGEQYF
TRBJ1-5	TRBD1	TRBV24-1	once	TGTGCCACCAGGGCCGGGACAGGGAGCAATCAGCCCCAGCATTTT	CATRAGTGSNQPQHF
TRBJ2-3	NA	TRBV7-2	NA	TGTGCCAGCAGCCGTGATCCGCAACCAAATACGCAGTATTTT	CASSRDPQPNTQYF
TRBJ2-7	TRBD1	TRBV7-8	once	TGTGCCAGCAGCCGGGGGACAGGGTCGTCCTACGAGCAGTACTTC	CASSRGTGSSYEQYF
TRBJ2-3	TRBD1	TRBV19	NA	TGTGCCAGTAGTCACCGACGACAGGGGGGGCACACAGATACGCAGTATTTT	CASSHRRQGGHTDTQYF
TRBJ2-5	NA	TRBV4-1	NA	TGCGCCAGCAGCCAAGATCACCCGGGGGTAAAAGAGACCCAGTACTTC	CASSQDHPGVKETQYF
TRBJ1-6	TRBD1	TRBV19	NA	TGTGCCAGCACTCCGGGACAGCATAATTCACCCCTCCACTTT	CASTPGQHNSPLHF
TRBJ2-6	NA	TRBV4-1	NA	TGCGCCAGCAGCCAATATGGACAGCCATCCTCTGGGGCCAACGTCCTGACTTTC	CASSQYGQPSSGANVLTF
TRBJ1-1	NA	TRBV3-1/TRBV3-2	NA	TGTGCCAGCAGCCAGATTGCAGGGGCCACTGAAGCTTTCTTT	CASSQIAGATEAFF